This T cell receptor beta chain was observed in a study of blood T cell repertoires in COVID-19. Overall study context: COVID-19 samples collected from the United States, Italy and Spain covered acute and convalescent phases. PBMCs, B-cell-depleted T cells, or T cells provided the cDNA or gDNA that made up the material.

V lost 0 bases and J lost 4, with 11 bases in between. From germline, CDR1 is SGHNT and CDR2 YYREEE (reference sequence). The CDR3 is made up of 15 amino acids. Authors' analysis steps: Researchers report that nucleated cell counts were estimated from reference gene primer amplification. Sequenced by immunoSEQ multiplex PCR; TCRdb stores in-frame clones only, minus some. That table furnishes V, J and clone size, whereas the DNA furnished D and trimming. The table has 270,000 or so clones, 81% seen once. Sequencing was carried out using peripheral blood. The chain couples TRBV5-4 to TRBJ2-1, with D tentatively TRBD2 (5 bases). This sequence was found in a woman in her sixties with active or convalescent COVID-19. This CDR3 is CASSLGGSDYNEQFF. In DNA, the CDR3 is TGTGCCAGCAGCTTGGGCGGGTCAGATTACAATGAGCAGTTCTTC.